These 15 T cell receptor beta chains were all obtained from the same sample, sequenced in a study of T cell repertoires in cytomegalovirus infection. A single record per CDR3 protein comes from TCRdb applying MiXCR to the reads. Of roughly 240,000 distinct CDR3 sequences listed, approximately 6.7% were seen once; the top ten hold under 7%. Sequenced: PBMCs. The receptors originated from a human donor in good health (CMV status not recorded). Some clones in this sample may be carry-over from other donors' samples.

This clonotype was detected many times. V is TRBV28 and J is TRBJ2-7; TRBD1 matches 9 bases. Trimming cost V 6 bases and J 6 bases; bases outside gene matches: 9. This CDR3 spans 14 amino acids. Germline V lookup: CDR1 MDHEN, CDR2 SYDVKM. CDR3: CASRSGTGPSEQYF. CDR3 in DNA: TGTGCCAGCAGATCCGGGACAGGGCCGAGCGAGCAGTACTTC.

This clonotype was seen repeatedly, ten times or more. This clone may be a read error of a much larger clone one base away. The chain uses TRBV27 and TRBJ1-1, with D hard to call. V lost 6 bases and J lost 2, with 4 bases in between. This CDR3 contains 11 residues. Germline V gives CDR1 MNHEY, CDR2 SMNVEV (reference sequence). CDR3 loop: CASRFNTEAFF. CDR3 in DNA: TGTGCCAGCAGATTTAACACTGAAGCTTTCTTT.

This clonotype came up many times. V is TRBV29-1 and J is TRBJ2-7; 11 bases fit TRBD1. This CDR3 is built from 12 residues. J lost 6 bases, V lost 7 bases, and 5 bases had no gene match. Germline assignment: CDR1 SQVTM and CDR2 ANQGSEA. CDR3 nucleotide sequence: TGCAGCGCTGGGACAGGGGGGCCCGAGCAGTACTTC. It translates to CSAGTGGPEQYF.

This clonotype was seen many times. The CDR3 is CASSPSRTRQVEQYF. CDR3 coding DNA: TGTGCCAGCAGCCCTTCACGGACACGGCAGGTCGAGCAGTACTTC. This chain links TRBV7-2 with TRBJ2-7, with D perhaps matching TRBD1 (5 bases). The V gene lost 5 bases and the J gene lost 6 bases, with 20 bases spanning the gap. Germline V gene sequence: CDR1 SGHTA, CDR2 FQGNSA. The CDR3 is 15 residues long.

This clonotype was detected many times. The gene calls are TRBV20-1 and TRBJ2-7, with 7 bases that match TRBD2. This CDR3 contains 15 residues. CDR1 is DFQATT, CDR2 SNEGSKA, per germline (reference sequence). Trimming at V came to 0 bases and at J to 7 bases, leaving 12 bases not matched to a gene. CDR3 protein: CSARDLGLGLEEQYF. The CDR3 DNA sequence: TGCAGTGCTAGAGATCTTGGACTAGGACTGGAGGAGCAGTACTTC.

This clonotype was counted at least ten times. The CDR3 DNA sequence: TGTGCCAGCAGCTTAGGGAGGACAGGTTCGATGAACACTGAAGCTTTCTTT. Its protein product is CASSLGRTGSMNTEAFF. The chain employs TRBV7-2 and TRBJ1-1, with 7 bases identical to TRBD1. Germline CDR1 and CDR2: SGHTA and FQGNSA. The V and J ends lost 1 base and 0 bases, in that order; junction bases with no gene match: 8. The CDR3 runs to 17 residues.

The CDR3 DNA follows: TGTGCCAGCAGCCAAGATGCGCCAGGAAATGAAAAACTGTTTTTT. This gives the protein CASSQDAPGNEKLFF. The chain combines TRBV3-1 with TRBJ1-4; D call uncertain. Between the trimmed V and J ends, which lost 0 bases and 5 bases, there was a span of 10 bases. The CDR3 loop spans 15 amino acids. Germline-derived CDR1 and CDR2 are LGHDT and YNNKEL (reference sequence).

This clonotype was observed many times. The chain recombines TRBV20-1 with TRBJ1-6; 8 bases are a match to TRBD1. The CDR3 totals 15 residues. Trimming took 6 bases from V and 1 from J; bases not matched to a gene: 5. Germline assignment: CDR1 DFQATT and CDR2 SNEGSKA (reference sequence). The CDR3 loop is CSAPGQGSYNSPLHF. The CDR3 DNA reads as TGCAGTGCGCCTGGACAGGGATCCTATAATTCACCCCTCCACTTT.

The rearrangement joins TRBV27 to TRBJ2-4; 9 bases are shared with TRBD1. The germline CDR1 and CDR2 sequences are MNHEY and SMNVEV (reference sequence). V was clipped by 5 bases and J by 9 bases; unmatched bases: 8. The CDR3 has 14 amino acids. CDR3 sequence (DNA): TGTGCCAGCAGTCTACGGACAGGGGAGGGCATTCAGTACTTC. It is translated as CASSLRTGEGIQYF.

This clonotype was counted between two and nine times. The chain has TRBV5-1 and TRBJ2-7, with 8 bases aligning to TRBD1. The CDR3 is 14 amino acids. V lost 2 bases, J lost 3 bases, and 4 bases stayed unmatched. Per the germline V gene, CDR1 is SGHRS and CDR2 is YFSETQ. The CDR3 region is CASSFQGAGYEQYF. The CDR3 DNA is TGCGCCAGCAGCTTCCAGGGGGCAGGCTACGAGCAGTACTTC.

This clonotype appeared many times. V gene TRBV6-2 or TRBV6-3 combines with J gene TRBJ2-2, with D possibly matching TRBD2 (6 bases). CDR3 size: 15 residues. Between the trimmed V and J ends, which lost 6 bases and 7 bases, there was a span of 18 bases. The germline V gene has CDR1 MNHEY and CDR2 SVGEGT. The CDR3 DNA reads TGTGCCAGCAGCCGGGAGTGGGGGTATGGCGGGGAGCTGTTTTTT. This sequence encodes CASSREWGYGGELFF.

This clonotype was observed many times. This chain links TRBV29-1 with TRBJ2-1; 8 bases align to TRBD1. Germline assignment: CDR1 SQVTM and CDR2 ANQGSEA. The V gene end was trimmed by 7 bases and the J gene end by 7 bases; junction bases not matched to a gene: 9. This CDR3 contains 13 residues. Here the CDR3 DNA reads TGCAGCGGATCAAGACAGGGGATAAATGAGCAGTTCTTC. This encodes CSGSRQGINEQFF.

This clonotype was detected ten times or more. The gene calls are TRBV7-2 and TRBJ1-2; weak D call: TRBD1 (6 bases). The V and J ends lost 2 bases and 4 bases respectively, with 8 bases between them. This CDR3 spans 13 amino acids. In germline, CDR1 is SGHTA, CDR2 FQGNSA. DNA of the CDR3: TGTGCCAGCAGCTTAACAGGGATCTATGGCTACACCTTC. Its translation is CASSLTGIYGYTF.

In its sample, this clonotype was seen many times. This chain connects TRBV4-3 to TRBJ1-1; 7 bases fit TRBD1. The germline V gene encodes CDR1 LGHNA and CDR2 YSLEER. The V segment lost 0 bases and the J segment 4 bases; nucleotides outside the gene matches: 5. The CDR3 is 15 amino acids. CDR3 region: CASSQDIQGGTEAFF. The CDR3 nucleotides read TGCGCCAGCAGCCAAGATATTCAGGGGGGCACTGAAGCTTTCTTT.

V gene TRBV28 combines with J gene TRBJ2-2; D gene uncertain. CDR3 size: 13 residues. V was trimmed by 2 bases and J by 4 bases, leaving 5 bases between them. The V gene's germline CDR1 is MDHEN and CDR2 SYDVKM. The CDR3 here is CASSLPPTGELFF. The CDR3 region has the DNA TGTGCCAGCAGTTTACCCCCCACCGGGGAGCTGTTTTTT.